The following is a T cell receptor (beta chain) sequence with its context. The 5'RACE template-switching step produced TCR cDNA and added a universal primer site and UMIs. TCRdb re-called the 5' RACE reads with MiXCR, one entry per CDR3 protein. This table holds 280,000 or so distinct CDR3 sequences, around 10% found once. This record comes from a study of T cells after yellow fever vaccination. The CDR3 length is 12 residues. The germline CDR1 and CDR2 sequences are MNHEY and SVGEGT. V was pared by 8 bases and J by 4 bases, with 12 bases between. Sample: CD4+ T cells sorted from PBMCs, taken 5 days after the yellow fever booster vaccination. J is TRBJ2-7 and V is TRBV6-2 or TRBV6-3; D is tentatively TRBD1 or TRBD2 (6 bases each). The receptor was derived from a man aged 18 to 29 who received the YFV17D yellow fever vaccine. The CDR3 nucleotides are TGTGCCAGCTCCGGGGGCCGATACGAGCAGTACGTC. Residues: CASSGGRYEQYV.